This TCR beta chain was observed in a study of blood T cell repertoires in COVID-19 (dated by TCRdb to the early 2020s). Background for the entire study: The collaborator samples originated in the United States, Italy and Spain and spanned the acute and convalescent phases of COVID-19. Sample metadata almost always included a de-identified subject ID, COVID-19 status, age in years and sex. Where HLA class I and class II types were available, the types were taken from metadata supplied by the sample provider, not from assay-based typing. A freely available public database, intended as a resource for researchers studying the immune response to SARS-CoV-2, is where the repertoires were released. Samples were obtained from the ongoing ImmuneRACE study (first 160 participants) and from about 1,300 subjects provided by 6 global collaborators. The dataset comprised deeply sampled blood TCRbeta repertoires from subjects exposed to, actively infected with, or recovered from COVID-19. The prospective study material was composed of cDNA or gDNA derived from T cells, B-cell-depleted T cells, or PBMCs. What the study reported, not specific to this receptor: Clinical and demographic metadata were provided uncurated, with the amount varying by source and participant.

The collaborating institutions used their own protocols to collect whole blood in K2EDTA tubes. Collaborator samples were shipped for TCRbeta analysis as frozen whole blood, isolated PBMCs, or DNA extracted from either sample type. Of note for this clone: Which antigen it targets is not known. The sample holds no much larger clone one base away, and base qualities are not on file.

CDR1 is given as SGHRS and CDR2 as YFSETQ, both from the germline V gene. The CDR3 has 15 amino acids, counting the end cysteine and phenylalanine. Only CDR3 DNA is held: 45 bases, read in frame from base 1. The V and J ends are trimmed by 4 bases and 5 bases, leaving 16 bases between them. TCRbeta CDR3 regions were amplified from genomic DNA using the immunoSEQ Assay, a bias-controlled multiplex PCR. For the original study's pipeline: The number of nucleated cells in each sample was estimated by amplification of reference gene primers within the assay. To quantify the absolute abundance of each unique TCRbeta CDR3 rearrangement, sequence reads were collapsed and filtered. For each sample, productive Simpson clonality was calculated as the square root of Simpson's diversity index across productive rearrangements. What TCRdb holds here is the immuneACCESS table cut down to in-frame rearrangements. Part of the clones is not present; checked against another copy, under half of the missing clones reflect an unresolved V gene, and the others are unexplained. V and J calls and clone size are as listed in that table; D and trimming were resolved from the DNA. Within this sample are roughly 100,000 clones, with about 86% of them counted one time only. The ten most abundant clones make up roughly 37% of the sample.

The chain uses TRBV5-1 and TRBJ1-5, with an unclear D gene assignment. Source material: peripheral blood. The clonotype comes from a man older than 75 with acute or convalescent COVID-19. Here is the DNA: TGCGCCAGCAGCCGTTACTCGGGTACCCATCAGCCCCAGCATTTT. Its translation is CASSRYSGTHQPQHF.